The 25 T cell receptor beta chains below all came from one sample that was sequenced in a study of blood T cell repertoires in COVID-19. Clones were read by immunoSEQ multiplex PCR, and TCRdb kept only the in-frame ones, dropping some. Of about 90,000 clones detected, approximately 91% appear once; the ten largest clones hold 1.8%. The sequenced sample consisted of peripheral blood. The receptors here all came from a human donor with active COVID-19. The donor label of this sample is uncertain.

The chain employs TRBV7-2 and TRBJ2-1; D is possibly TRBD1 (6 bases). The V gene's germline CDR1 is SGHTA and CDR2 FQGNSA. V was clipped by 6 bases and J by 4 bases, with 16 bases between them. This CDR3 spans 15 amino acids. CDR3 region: CASRVRGMGYNEQFF. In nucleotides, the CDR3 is TGTGCCAGCAGAGTAAGGGGGATGGGTTACAATGAGCAGTTCTTC.

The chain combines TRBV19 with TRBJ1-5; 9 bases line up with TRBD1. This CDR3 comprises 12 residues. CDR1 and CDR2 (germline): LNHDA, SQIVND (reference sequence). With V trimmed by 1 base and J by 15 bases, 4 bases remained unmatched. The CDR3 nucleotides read TGTGCCAGTAGTATAGCGGGACAGGGACCGCATTTT. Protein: CASSIAGQGPHF.

In DNA, the CDR3 is TGTGCCAGCAGCAAACAGGGTCGCTCTCGGGAAAAACTGTTTTTT. Protein: CASSKQGRSREKLFF. The V call is TRBV6-5, the J call TRBJ1-4; possibly TRBD1 for D (6 bases). Germline values: CDR1 MNHEY, CDR2 SVGAGI. CDR3 length equals 15 residues. Trimming cost V 6 bases and J 8 bases, with 19 bases left between them.

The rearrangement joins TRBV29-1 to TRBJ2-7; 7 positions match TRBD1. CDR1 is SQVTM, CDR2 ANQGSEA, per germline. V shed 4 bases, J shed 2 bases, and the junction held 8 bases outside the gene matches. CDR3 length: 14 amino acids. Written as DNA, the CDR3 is TGCAGCGTTGCGCTGACAGGGCGAGCCTACGAGCAGTACTTC. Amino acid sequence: CSVALTGRAYEQYF.

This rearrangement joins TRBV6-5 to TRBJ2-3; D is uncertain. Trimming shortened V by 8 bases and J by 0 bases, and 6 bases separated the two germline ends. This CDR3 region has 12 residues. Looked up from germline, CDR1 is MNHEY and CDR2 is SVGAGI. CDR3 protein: CASSLSTDTQYF. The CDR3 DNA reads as TGTGCCAGCTCTTTGAGCACAGATACGCAGTATTTT.

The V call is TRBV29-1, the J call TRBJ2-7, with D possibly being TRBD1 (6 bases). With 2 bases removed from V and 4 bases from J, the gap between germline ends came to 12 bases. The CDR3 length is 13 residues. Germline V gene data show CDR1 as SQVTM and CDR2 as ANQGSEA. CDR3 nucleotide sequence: TGCAGCGTTGAAACAGGGAGTGCGTACGAGCAGTACTTC. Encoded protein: CSVETGSAYEQYF.

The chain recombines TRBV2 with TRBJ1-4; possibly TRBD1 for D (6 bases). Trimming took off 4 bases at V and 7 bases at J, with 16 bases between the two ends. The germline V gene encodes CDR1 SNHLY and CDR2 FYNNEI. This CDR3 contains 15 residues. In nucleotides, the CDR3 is TGTGCCAGCAGTGTCACAGGGATCGGCGGTGAAAAACTGTTTTTT. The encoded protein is CASSVTGIGGEKLFF. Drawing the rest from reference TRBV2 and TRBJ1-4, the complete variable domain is EPEVTQTPSHQVTQMGQEVILRCVPISNHLYFYWYRQILGQKVEFLVSFYNNEISEKSEIFDDQFSVERPDGSNFTLKIRSTKLEDSAMYFCASSVTGIGGEKLFFGSGTQLSVL.

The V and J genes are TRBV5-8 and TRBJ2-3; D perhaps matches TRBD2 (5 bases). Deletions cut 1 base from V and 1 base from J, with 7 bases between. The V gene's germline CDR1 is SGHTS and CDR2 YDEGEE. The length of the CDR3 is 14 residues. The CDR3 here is CASSLSGGTDTQYF. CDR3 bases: TGTGCCAGCAGCTTGAGCGGCGGCACAGATACGCAGTATTTT.

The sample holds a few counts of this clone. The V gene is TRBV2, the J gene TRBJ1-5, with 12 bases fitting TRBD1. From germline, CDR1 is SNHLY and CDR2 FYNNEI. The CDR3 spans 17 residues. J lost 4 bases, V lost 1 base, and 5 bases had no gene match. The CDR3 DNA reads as TGTGCCAGCAGTGAAGGGGACAGGGGGCGACTGAATCAGCCCCAGCATTTT. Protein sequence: CASSEGDRGRLNQPQHF. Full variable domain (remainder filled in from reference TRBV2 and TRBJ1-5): EPEVTQTPSHQVTQMGQEVILRCVPISNHLYFYWYRQILGQKVEFLVSFYNNEISEKSEIFDDQFSVERPDGSNFTLKIRSTKLEDSAMYFCASSEGDRGRLNQPQHFGDGTRLSIL.

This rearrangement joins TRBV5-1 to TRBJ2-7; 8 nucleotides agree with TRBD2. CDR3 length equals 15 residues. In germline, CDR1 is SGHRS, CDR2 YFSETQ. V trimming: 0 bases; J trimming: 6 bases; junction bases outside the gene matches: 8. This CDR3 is CASSLASGPPSEQYF. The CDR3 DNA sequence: TGCGCCAGCAGCTTGGCTAGCGGGCCTCCATCCGAGCAGTACTTC. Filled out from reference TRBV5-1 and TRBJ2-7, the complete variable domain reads KAGVTQTPRYLIKTRGQQVTLSCSPISGHRSVSWYQQTPGQGLQFLFEYFSETQRNKGNFPGRFSGRQFSNSRSEMNVSTLELGDSALYLCASSLASGPPSEQYFGPGTRLTVT.

The CDR3 DNA reads TGTGCCAGCAGTTTATACGGACAGGGAAGAGTGGGGACTGAAGCTTTCTTT. Protein product: CASSLYGQGRVGTEAFF. The chain carries TRBV28 and TRBJ1-1; 8 bases line up with TRBD1. V shed 1 base and J 5 bases; nucleotides not matched to a gene: 12. CDR1 is MDHEN and CDR2 is SYDVKM in the germline V gene. The CDR3 spans 17 residues.

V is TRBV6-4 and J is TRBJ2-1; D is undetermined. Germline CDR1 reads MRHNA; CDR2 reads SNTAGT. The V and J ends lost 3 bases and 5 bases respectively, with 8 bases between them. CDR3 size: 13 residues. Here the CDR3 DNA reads TGTGCCAGCAGTGAATCGCAGAACAATGAGCAGTTCTTC. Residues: CASSESQNNEQFF.

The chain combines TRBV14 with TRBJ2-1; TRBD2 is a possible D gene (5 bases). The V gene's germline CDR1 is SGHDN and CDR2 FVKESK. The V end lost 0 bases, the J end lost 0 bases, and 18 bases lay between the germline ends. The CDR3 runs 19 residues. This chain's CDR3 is CASSQERKGVVSSYNEQFF. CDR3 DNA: TGTGCCAGCAGCCAAGAAAGGAAGGGAGTGGTAAGCTCCTACAATGAGCAGTTCTTC.

CDR3 sequence: CASTTYQGARANYGYTF. In DNA, the CDR3 is TGTGCCAGCACCACGTATCAGGGGGCACGGGCTAACTATGGCTACACCTTC. The chain combines TRBV7-9 with TRBJ1-2, with 8 bases fitting TRBD1. Germline V gives CDR1 SEHNR, CDR2 FQNEAQ (reference sequence). This CDR3 has 17 amino acids. Trimming took 7 bases from V and 0 from J; bases not matched to a gene: 13.

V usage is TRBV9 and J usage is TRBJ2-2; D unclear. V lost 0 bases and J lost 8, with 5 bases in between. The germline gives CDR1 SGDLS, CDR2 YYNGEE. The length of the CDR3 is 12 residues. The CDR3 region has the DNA TGTGCCAGCAGCGTAGACCTAGGGGAGCTGTTTTTT. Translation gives CASSVDLGELFF.

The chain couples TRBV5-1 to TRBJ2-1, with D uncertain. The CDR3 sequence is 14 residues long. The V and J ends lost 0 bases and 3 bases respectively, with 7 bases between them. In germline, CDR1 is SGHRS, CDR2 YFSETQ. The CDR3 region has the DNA TGCGCCAGCAGCTTGGGCCTCGGCTACAATGAGCAGTTCTTC. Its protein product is CASSLGLGYNEQFF.

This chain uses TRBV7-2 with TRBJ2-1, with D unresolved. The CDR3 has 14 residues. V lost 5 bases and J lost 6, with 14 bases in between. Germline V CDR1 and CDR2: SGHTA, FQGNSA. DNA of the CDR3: TGTGCCAGCAGCATACGGCCCTCGGGCAATGAGCAGTTCTTC. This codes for CASSIRPSGNEQFF.

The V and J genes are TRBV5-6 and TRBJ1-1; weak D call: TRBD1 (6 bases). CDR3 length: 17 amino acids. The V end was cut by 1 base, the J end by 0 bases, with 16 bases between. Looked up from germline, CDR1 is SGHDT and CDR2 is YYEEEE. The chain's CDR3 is CASSLFEQGKMNTEAFF. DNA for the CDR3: TGTGCCAGCAGCTTGTTTGAACAGGGTAAGATGAACACTGAAGCTTTCTTT.

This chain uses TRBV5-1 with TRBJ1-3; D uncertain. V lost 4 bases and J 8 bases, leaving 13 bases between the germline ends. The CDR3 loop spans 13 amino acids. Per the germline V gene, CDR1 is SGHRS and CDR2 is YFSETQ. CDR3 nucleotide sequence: TGCGCCAGCAGCCCCCCGACCGGGGACACCATATATTTT. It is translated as CASSPPTGDTIYF.

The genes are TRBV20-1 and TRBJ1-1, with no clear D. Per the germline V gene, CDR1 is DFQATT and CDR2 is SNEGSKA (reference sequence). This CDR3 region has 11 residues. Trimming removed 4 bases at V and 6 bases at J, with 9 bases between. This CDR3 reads CSAIQRAEAFF. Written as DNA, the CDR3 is TGCAGTGCTATCCAGCGCGCTGAAGCTTTCTTT.

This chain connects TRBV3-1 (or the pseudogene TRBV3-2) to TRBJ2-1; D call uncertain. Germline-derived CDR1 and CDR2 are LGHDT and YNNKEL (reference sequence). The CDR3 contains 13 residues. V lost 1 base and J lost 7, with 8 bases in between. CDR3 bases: TGTGCCAGCAGCCAAGGGGCCGCGAATGAGCAGTTCTTC. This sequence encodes CASSQGAANEQFF.

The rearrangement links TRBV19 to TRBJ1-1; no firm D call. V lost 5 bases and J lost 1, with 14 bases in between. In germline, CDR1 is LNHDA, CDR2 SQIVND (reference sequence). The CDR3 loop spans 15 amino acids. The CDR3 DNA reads TGTGCCAGTAGTTCCTCCGGGATAGGGAACACTGAAGCTTTCTTT. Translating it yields CASSSSGIGNTEAFF.

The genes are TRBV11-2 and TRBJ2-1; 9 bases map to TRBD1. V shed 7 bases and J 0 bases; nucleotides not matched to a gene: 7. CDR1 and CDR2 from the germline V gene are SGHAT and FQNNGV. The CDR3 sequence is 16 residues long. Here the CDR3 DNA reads TGTGCCAGCACCCGAACAGGGGGCTCCTCCTACAATGAGCAGTTCTTC. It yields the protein CASTRTGGSSYNEQFF.

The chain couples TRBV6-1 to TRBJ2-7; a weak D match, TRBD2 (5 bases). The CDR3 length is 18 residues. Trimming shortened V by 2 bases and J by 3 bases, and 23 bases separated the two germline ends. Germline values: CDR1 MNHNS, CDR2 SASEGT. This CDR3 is CASSEPEERHSNGYEQYF. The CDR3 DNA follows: TGTGCCAGCAGTGAACCGGAGGAACGGCATAGCAATGGCTACGAGCAGTACTTC.

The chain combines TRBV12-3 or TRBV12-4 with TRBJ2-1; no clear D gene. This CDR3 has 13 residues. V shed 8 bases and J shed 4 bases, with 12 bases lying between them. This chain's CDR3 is CASRTIGYNEQFF. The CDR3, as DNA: TGTGCCAGCCGTACAATCGGGTACAATGAGCAGTTCTTC.